A single sample gave rise to the 26 T cell receptor beta chains below, sequenced in a study of blood T cell repertoires in COVID-19. Sequencing used immunoSEQ multiplex PCR; TCRdb keeps in-frame clones, though not all of them. The data show about 69,000 clones, with approximately 75% seen just once and around 50% held by the top ten. The material sequenced was peripheral blood. The source of these receptors is a human donor in a cohort sampled during active COVID-19.

This clone was counted a single time. The chain links TRBV6-1 to TRBJ2-2; D might be TRBD1 (5 bases). CDR1 is MNHNS and CDR2 is SASEGT in the germline V gene. CDR3 length: 16 residues. Trimming pared 4 bases from V and 2 bases from J, leaving 14 bases between. CDR3 sequence: CASSGGPRVNTGELFF. CDR3 DNA: TGTGCCAGCAGTGGGGGTCCCAGGGTAAACACCGGGGAGCTGTTTTTT.

This clone has just a few counts. The J gene is TRBJ1-1, the V gene TRBV7-8; TRBD1 agrees at 10 bases. There are 14 residues in the CDR3. Per germline, CDR1 SGHVS and CDR2 FQNEAQ. Trimming cost V 8 bases and J 5 bases; bases outside gene matches: 8. CDR3 bases: TGTGCCAGCGTGGAAGAGGGACAGGGGACTGAAGCTTTCTTT. Translation: CASVEEGQGTEAFF.

This sequence joins TRBV10-3 and TRBJ1-4, with D possibly being TRBD1 (5 bases). Trimming cost V 10 bases and J 3 bases, with 12 bases left between them. The V gene's germline CDR1 is ENHRY and CDR2 SYGVKD. The CDR3 extends over 13 amino acids. The CDR3 DNA reads as TGTGCCACCAGACAGCCCCCTAATGAAAAACTGTTTTTT. This sequence encodes CATRQPPNEKLFF.

The CDR3 loop reads CASSWSKGGPKETQYF. CDR3 sequence (DNA): TGCGCCAGCAGCTGGTCAAAGGGAGGGCCAAAAGAGACCCAGTACTTC. V gene TRBV5-1 combines with J gene TRBJ2-5, with 7 bases identical to TRBD2. Per the germline V gene, CDR1 is SGHRS and CDR2 is YFSETQ. The CDR3 extends over 16 amino acids. Unmatched junction bases numbered 11, after V lost 3 bases and J lost 3 bases.

The chain links TRBV18 to TRBJ1-3; TRBD1 aligns across 7 bases. The germline V gene has CDR1 KGHSH and CDR2 LQKENI. J gave up 0 bases and V 2 bases, and 7 bases lay outside the gene matches. The CDR3 runs to 17 residues. CDR3 region: CASSPTLTGYSGNTIYF. CDR3 sequence (DNA): TGTGCCAGCTCACCAACGCTGACAGGGTACTCTGGAAACACCATATATTTT.

This clone was recorded only once. This chain connects TRBV7-2 to TRBJ1-5, with D maybe TRBD1 (6 bases). This CDR3 contains 15 residues. The germline V gene encodes CDR1 SGHTA and CDR2 FQGNSA. V was clipped by 2 bases and J by 2 bases, with 10 bases between them. DNA for the CDR3: TGTGCCAGCAGCTTACAGGGGTATGGCAATCAGCCCCAGCATTTT. This codes for CASSLQGYGNQPQHF.

The J gene is TRBJ2-3, the V gene TRBV15, with 8 bases matching TRBD1. Germline trimming cut 5 bases from V and 2 bases from J; bases unmatched to any gene: 9. Germline V gene data show CDR1 as LNHNV and CDR2 as YYDKDF (reference sequence). The CDR3 runs 16 residues. CDR3 protein: CATSLRPRGHTDTQYF. The CDR3 nucleotides read TGTGCCACCAGCTTAAGGCCCAGGGGGCACACAGATACGCAGTATTTT.

This clone was recorded only once. The chain carries TRBV19 and TRBJ1-5; D unclear. Trimming left V 0 bases short and J 11 bases short, with 14 bases between. CDR3 length: 14 amino acids. The germline CDR1 and CDR2 sequences are LNHDA and SQIVND (reference sequence). The CDR3 sequence is CASSIDPGRSSQHF. The CDR3 bases are TGTGCCAGTAGTATAGATCCAGGCCGATCTTCCCAGCATTTT.

The chain joins TRBV6-6 to TRBJ2-7, with D maybe TRBD2 (5 bases). The germline CDR1 and CDR2 sequences are MNHNY and SVGAGI (reference sequence). The CDR3 has 15 amino acids. Trimming took 0 bases from V and 2 from J, leaving 11 bases between them. DNA for the CDR3: TGTGCCAGCAGTTACTCGAACGGGATTACCTACGAGCAGTACTTC. Its protein product is CASSYSNGITYEQYF.

The chain couples TRBV19 to TRBJ2-7; D gene unclear. Looked up from germline, CDR1 is LNHDA and CDR2 is SQIVND (reference sequence). The CDR3 extends over 17 amino acids. The V end was cut by 3 bases, the J end by 3 bases, with 21 bases between. Written as DNA, the CDR3 is TGTGCCAGTAGTATTGACGGCAGCGCCCCGACCTTCTACGAGCAGTACTTC. Protein product: CASSIDGSAPTFYEQYF.

The rearrangement uses TRBV9 and TRBJ1-2, with D uncertain. The germline CDR1 and CDR2 sequences are SGDLS and YYNGEE. The CDR3 has 13 residues. Trimming stripped 0 bases from V and 10 bases from J, with 13 bases between. The CDR3 protein is CASSVEVWANYTF. Here the CDR3 DNA reads TGTGCCAGCAGCGTAGAGGTCTGGGCCAACTACACCTTC.

The chain is built from TRBV27 and TRBJ2-3; TRBD2 matches 11 bases. J gave up 4 bases and V 7 bases, and 10 bases lay outside the gene matches. The CDR3 loop spans 16 amino acids. Germline lookup yields CDR1 MNHEY and CDR2 SMNVEV (reference sequence). The CDR3 DNA reads as TGTGCCAGCACCCTCCTCGGGACTAGCGGTTCAGATACGCAGTATTTT. Protein sequence: CASTLLGTSGSDTQYF.

The chain employs TRBV20-1 and TRBJ2-5, with a tentative D call TRBD1 (5 bases). The CDR3 is 14 residues long. The V and J ends lost 3 bases and 2 bases respectively, with 13 bases between them. Germline CDR1 reads DFQATT; CDR2 reads SNEGSKA (reference sequence). The CDR3 reads CSASGRAPQETQYF. The CDR3 nucleotides read TGCAGTGCTAGTGGCAGGGCCCCACAAGAGACCCAGTACTTC.

The V and J genes are TRBV19 and TRBJ2-7; 7 bases are a match to TRBD1. Trimming at V came to 3 bases and at J to 0 bases, leaving 8 bases not matched to a gene. CDR1 LNHDA and CDR2 SQIVND come from the germline V gene (reference sequence). The CDR3 totals 16 residues. CDR3 sequence (DNA): TGTGCCAGTAGTATTTCGGACAGGCCCTACTCCTACGAGCAGTACTTC. Encoded protein: CASSISDRPYSYEQYF. Together with reference TRBV19 and TRBJ2-7, the CDR3 gives the full variable domain: DGGITQSPKYLFRKEGQNVTLSCEQNLNHDAMYWYRQDPGQGLRLIYYSQIVNDFQKGDIAEGYSVSREKKESFPLTVTSAQKNPTAFYLCASSISDRPYSYEQYFGPGTRLTVT.

The chain uses TRBV15 and TRBJ2-2; maybe TRBD2 (6 bases). The V gene lost 9 bases and the J gene lost 2 bases, with 16 bases spanning the gap. This CDR3 is built from 15 residues. Germline lookup yields CDR1 LNHNV and CDR2 YYDKDF (reference sequence). The chain's CDR3 is CATSAAGPNTGELFF. CDR3 nucleotide sequence: TGTGCCACTAGCGCGGCGGGGCCAAACACCGGGGAGCTGTTTTTT.

The chain has TRBV6-6 and TRBJ2-5, with 7 positions matching TRBD1. Germline CDR1 and CDR2: MNHNY and SVGAGI (reference sequence). The CDR3 length is 15 residues. The ends lost 5 bases at V and 1 base at J; junction bases unmatched: 7. The CDR3 loop reads CASSALRGSQETQYF. Here the CDR3 DNA reads TGTGCCAGCAGTGCACTCAGGGGGTCCCAAGAGACCCAGTACTTC.

This clone has a handful of counts. The rearrangement joins TRBV5-8 to TRBJ2-4, with TRBD1 matching over 8 bases. Losses at the gene ends were 6 bases for V and 3 bases for J; bases not matched to a gene: 8. Germline loops: CDR1 SGHTS, CDR2 YDEGEE. The CDR3 is 15 amino acids. CDR3 bases: TGTGCCAGCACCGTCCCTGGACAGGGCAAAAACATTCAGTACTTC. As protein: CASTVPGQGKNIQYF. Full variable domain (rest looked up from reference TRBV5-8 and TRBJ2-4): EAGVTQSPTHLIKTRGQQATLRCSPISGHTSVYWYQQALGLGLQFLLWYDEGEERNRGNFPPRFSGRQFPNYSSELNVNALELEDSALYLCASTVPGQGKNIQYFGAGTRLSVL.

V usage is TRBV3-1 (or the pseudogene TRBV3-2) and J usage is TRBJ2-2; 9 nucleotides line up with TRBD2. The CDR3 runs 16 residues. Germline V CDR1 and CDR2: LGHDT, YNNKEL (reference sequence). V lost 4 bases, J lost 6 bases, and 9 bases stayed unmatched. The CDR3 reads CASSPRVAGVPGELFF. The CDR3 coding sequence is TGTGCCAGCAGCCCTCGGGTAGCGGGAGTCCCCGGGGAGCTGTTTTTT.

The chain joins TRBV6-5 to TRBJ2-7; 7 bases match TRBD2. Trimming removed 4 bases from V and 2 bases from J; junction bases left unmatched: 5. Germline V gene lookup returns CDR1 MNHEY and CDR2 SVGAGI. This CDR3 is 14 amino acids long. In DNA form, the CDR3 reads TGTGCCAGCAGTTCCCTGGGGGGGGCCTACGAGCAGTACTTC. Translating it yields CASSSLGGAYEQYF.

The chain combines TRBV19 with TRBJ2-7; D perhaps matches TRBD1 (6 bases). The CDR3 contains 14 residues. Trimming stripped 4 bases from V and 0 bases from J, with 10 bases between. CDR1 is LNHDA, CDR2 SQIVND, per germline (reference sequence). The CDR3 loop reads CASSTDRNSYEQYF. As DNA, the CDR3 is TGTGCCAGTAGTACCGACAGGAACTCCTACGAGCAGTACTTC.

The chain recombines TRBV5-1 with TRBJ2-3; D perhaps matches TRBD2 (5 bases). Trimming took off 3 bases at V and 3 bases at J, with 11 bases between the two ends. Germline lookup yields CDR1 SGHRS and CDR2 YFSETQ. The CDR3 contains 14 residues. Here the CDR3 reads CASSSTLATDTQYF. CDR3 in DNA: TGCGCCAGCAGCTCCACCCTAGCTACAGATACGCAGTATTTT.

The rearrangement joins TRBV5-1 to TRBJ2-7; TRBD2 agrees at 10 bases. With 0 bases clipped from V and 9 bases from J, the junction kept 15 bases outside the gene matches. Germline values: CDR1 SGHRS, CDR2 YFSETQ. This CDR3 comprises 17 residues. The CDR3 reads CASSLAVGSGGPSLQYF. The CDR3 DNA reads TGCGCCAGCAGCTTGGCCGTGGGTAGCGGGGGGCCGTCCCTGCAGTACTTC.

The rearrangement links TRBV5-1 to TRBJ2-3; the D gene is possibly TRBD1 (6 bases). The CDR3 totals 16 residues. Germline V gene data show CDR1 as SGHRS and CDR2 as YFSETQ. The ends were cut back, 2 bases at V and 4 bases at J, with 17 bases in the middle. The CDR3 nucleotides read TGCGCCAGCAGCTTCTCGCCAGGGGACCCCGCAGATACGCAGTATTTT. This codes for CASSFSPGDPADTQYF.

J is TRBJ2-3 and V is TRBV9, with D unresolved. V was pared by 0 bases and J by 0 bases, with 8 bases between. The CDR3 is made up of 15 amino acids. CDR1 SGDLS and CDR2 YYNGEE come from the germline V gene. CDR3 in DNA: TGTGCCAGCAGCGTAGTTGTAACTAGCACAGATACGCAGTATTTT. It encodes CASSVVVTSTDTQYF.

The chain recombines TRBV5-1 with TRBJ1-1, with no clear D. Per the germline V gene, CDR1 is SGHRS and CDR2 is YFSETQ. Trimming pared 1 base from V and 2 bases from J, leaving 15 bases between. This CDR3 has 16 residues. Here the CDR3 reads CASSLRWGGINTEAFF. DNA of the CDR3: TGCGCCAGCAGCTTGAGGTGGGGAGGGATCAACACTGAAGCTTTCTTT.

The rearrangement links TRBV7-9 to TRBJ2-5; 13 bases agree with TRBD2. The CDR3 has 15 amino acids. In germline, CDR1 is SEHNR, CDR2 FQNEAQ (reference sequence). The J segment lost 4 bases and the V segment lost 3 bases, leaving 2 bases of the junction unmatched. In DNA, the CDR3 is TGTGCCAGCAGCTTGACTAGCGGGGGGACAGAGACCCAGTACTTC. As protein: CASSLTSGGTETQYF.